The 10 T cell receptor beta chains below all came from one sample that was sequenced in a study of blood T cell repertoires in COVID-19. Some clones are missing from TCRdb's copy, which holds only in-frame ones; the method was immunoSEQ multiplex PCR. The repertoire holds approximately 340,000 clones, with approximately 90% as singletons. Source material: PBMCs or T cells enriched from blood (not recorded which). All receptors come from a woman in her 40s who had been exposed to COVID-19.

The CDR3 DNA reads as TGTGCCAGTAGTACGCAGGGGGCTTTTCGGCCCCAGCATTTT. Translation gives CASSTQGAFRPQHF. The chain recombines TRBV19 with TRBJ1-5, with 8 bases matching TRBD1. This CDR3 has 14 residues. Germline V gene sequence: CDR1 LNHDA, CDR2 SQIVND (reference sequence). Losses at the gene ends were 4 bases for V and 9 bases for J; bases not matched to a gene: 8.

The chain carries TRBV3-1 (or the pseudogene TRBV3-2) and TRBJ2-2; 10 bases are shared with TRBD2. With 5 bases clipped from V and 2 bases from J, the junction kept 14 bases outside the gene matches. Per germline, CDR1 LGHDT and CDR2 YNNKEL (reference sequence). The CDR3 has 19 amino acids. The CDR3 loop reads CASSSRGLTSGQNTGELFF. CDR3 bases: TGTGCCAGCAGCTCCAGGGGCCTGACTAGCGGGCAAAACACCGGGGAGCTGTTTTTT.

The V call is TRBV27, the J call TRBJ2-7, with unresolved D. The CDR3 covers 13 residues. CDR1 MNHEY and CDR2 SMNVEV come from the germline V gene (reference sequence). V was pared by 4 bases and J by 3 bases, with 10 bases between. CDR3 loop: CASSSLSSYEQYF. The CDR3 nucleotides read TGTGCCAGCAGTTCCTTATCTAGCTACGAGCAGTACTTC.

The chain combines TRBV9 with TRBJ1-2, with 8 positions matching TRBD1. CDR3 size: 15 residues. Germline V gene lookup returns CDR1 SGDLS and CDR2 YYNGEE. V was clipped by 3 bases and J by 8 bases; unmatched bases: 12. The chain's CDR3 is CASSGGLGQGLGYTF. The CDR3, as DNA: TGTGCCAGCAGCGGGGGGCTAGGACAGGGATTGGGCTACACCTTC.

This chain links TRBV5-1 with TRBJ2-1, with 12 positions matching TRBD2. From germline, CDR1 is SGHRS and CDR2 YFSETQ. CDR3 size: 16 residues. The J segment lost 9 bases and the V segment lost 0 bases, leaving 7 bases of the junction unmatched. In DNA, the CDR3 is TGCGCCAGCAGCTTGGCCCCTAGCGGGGGGGCCGGTGAGCAGTTCTTC. This codes for CASSLAPSGGAGEQFF.

The rearrangement uses TRBV6-6 and TRBJ1-2; D remains ambiguous. Trimming removed 5 bases at V and 2 bases at J, with 18 bases between. The CDR3 has 16 residues. Germline assignment: CDR1 MNHNY and CDR2 SVGAGI (reference sequence). The CDR3 nucleotides read TGTGCCAGCAGTCACTGGGCGGAGGAGGGCAACTATGGCTACACCTTC. This sequence encodes CASSHWAEEGNYGYTF.

The chain links TRBV10-3 to TRBJ1-5; 7 nucleotides match TRBD1. CDR3 size: 14 residues. The V gene end was trimmed by 10 bases and the J gene end by 2 bases; junction bases not matched to a gene: 8. Per the germline V gene, CDR1 is ENHRY and CDR2 is SYGVKD. CDR3 sequence reads: CATNRQGGNQPQHF. Written as DNA, the CDR3 is TGTGCCACCAATCGACAGGGAGGCAATCAGCCCCAGCATTTT.

The chain is built from TRBV21-1 and TRBJ1-2; the D call in the table, TRBD1, was not verified against the DNA. TRBV21-1 is an annotated pseudogene. This CDR3 comprises 13 residues. Written as DNA, the CDR3 is TGTGCCACCAAGGACAGGGTCAACTATGGCTACACCTTC. It translates to CATKDRVNYGYTF.

The chain couples TRBV6-2 or TRBV6-3 to TRBJ1-2; no definite D call. Trimming shortened V by 4 bases and J by 2 bases, and 8 bases separated the two germline ends. The CDR3 loop spans 13 amino acids. Germline loops: CDR1 MNHEY, CDR2 SVGEGT. CDR3 sequence reads: CASSFDGNYGYTF. CDR3 in DNA: TGTGCCAGCAGTTTTGACGGGAACTATGGCTACACCTTC.

The chain couples TRBV23-1 to TRBJ1-4; D may be TRBD1 (6 bases). TRBV23-1 is classed as an ORF, of uncertain function. Trimming pared 3 bases from V and 3 bases from J, leaving 11 bases between. The CDR3 runs to 15 residues. The CDR3 DNA sequence: TGCGCCAGCAGTCAGCTCGGACAGCCTAATGAAAAACTGTTTTTT. Translated, it gives CASSQLGQPNEKLFF.